What follows are 21 T cell receptor beta chains derived from one specimen sequenced in a study of PD-1 blockade in classical Hodgkin lymphoma. Clones were read by immunoSEQ multiplex PCR, and TCRdb kept only the in-frame ones, dropping some. The top ten clones hold 2.5% to 3.5% of a sample with some 100,000 clones, around nine tenths of them seen once. Every patient experienced relapse after autologous stem cell transplantation, and brentuximab vedotin exposure varied. Sequenced here: peripheral blood mononuclear cells (PBMCs), sampled at baseline. The receptors derive from a human donor with classical Hodgkin lymphoma.

The genes are TRBV15 and TRBJ2-7, with 11 bases identical to TRBD1. V gave up 4 bases and J gave up 3 bases; unmatched junction bases: 8. The CDR3 consists of 16 residues. Germline V CDR1 and CDR2: LNHNV, YYDKDF (reference sequence). CDR3 in amino acids: CATSIGQGASIYEQYF. CDR3 nucleotide sequence: TGTGCCACCAGCATCGGACAGGGGGCGTCCATCTACGAGCAGTACTTC.

V and J are TRBV10-3 and TRBJ2-3; 7 positions agree with TRBD1. Trimming removed 5 bases from V and 1 base from J; junction bases left unmatched: 6. The length of the CDR3 is 15 residues. Germline V gene sequence: CDR1 ENHRY, CDR2 SYGVKD. The DNA of the CDR3 is TGTGCCATCAGTAAACAGGGGTACGGCACAGATACGCAGTATTTT. This codes for CAISKQGYGTDTQYF.

This chain joins TRBV27 and TRBJ2-2; D uncertain. This CDR3 region has 13 residues. From germline, CDR1 is MNHEY and CDR2 SMNVEV (reference sequence). V gave up 5 bases and J gave up 3 bases, with 7 bases separating them. CDR3 in DNA: TGTGCCAGCAGTCCTTTCTACACCGGGGAGCTGTTTTTT. Translated: CASSPFYTGELFF.

This chain links TRBV29-1 with TRBJ2-3; D is undetermined. Germline lookup yields CDR1 SQVTM and CDR2 ANQGSEA. This CDR3 is 14 amino acids long. V lost 0 bases to trimming and J lost 1 base, with 8 bases between them. In DNA, the CDR3 is TGCAGCGTTGAAGAGTTGTCGGGCACAGATACGCAGTATTTT. Translated, it gives CSVEELSGTDTQYF.

The V gene is TRBV7-8, the J gene TRBJ1-1; TRBD1 matches 7 bases. Germline CDR1 SGHVS, CDR2 FQNEAQ. The junction had 14 bases not matched to a gene; V was cut back by 5 bases and J by 5 bases. The CDR3 covers 16 residues. CDR3: CASSAGQAAPRTEAFF. Written as DNA, the CDR3 is TGTGCCAGCAGCGCTGGACAGGCGGCCCCCAGAACTGAAGCTTTCTTT.

The rearrangement joins TRBV6-5 to TRBJ2-1, with D maybe TRBD1 (5 bases). Germline V lookup: CDR1 MNHEY, CDR2 SVGAGI. The V gene lost 2 bases and the J gene lost 9 bases, with 14 bases spanning the gap. There are 14 residues in the CDR3. The CDR3: CASSYAVGRGEQFF. CDR3 coding DNA: TGTGCCAGCAGTTACGCTGTGGGGCGAGGTGAGCAGTTCTTC.

The chain is built from TRBV6-5 and TRBJ2-3; 8 nucleotides match TRBD2. V lost 3 bases and J lost 6; bases outside the gene matches: 5. The CDR3 is 14 amino acids. Germline-derived CDR1 and CDR2 are MNHEY and SVGAGI. CDR3 sequence (DNA): TGTGCCAGCAGTTATAGCGGGGCAGCTGATACGCAGTATTTT. Translating it yields CASSYSGAADTQYF.

The genes are TRBV9 and TRBJ2-2; 7 bases fit TRBD1. Germline values: CDR1 SGDLS, CDR2 YYNGEE. CDR3 length equals 14 residues. The V gene end was trimmed by 2 bases and the J gene end by 6 bases; junction bases not matched to a gene: 4. The CDR3 loop reads CASSVTGWAGELFF. For the CDR3, the DNA is TGTGCCAGCAGCGTGACAGGGTGGGCCGGGGAGCTGTTTTTT.

The chain has TRBV5-1 and TRBJ2-1; 12 nucleotides align to TRBD2. V dropped 0 bases and J dropped 2; count of bases not matched to a gene: 12. The CDR3 runs to 20 residues. In germline, CDR1 is SGHRS, CDR2 YFSETQ. CDR3: CASSLVPGLAGLITYNEQFF. In nucleotides, the CDR3 is TGCGCCAGCAGCTTGGTCCCGGGACTAGCGGGCCTAATAACCTACAATGAGCAGTTCTTC.

This rearrangement joins TRBV29-1 to TRBJ2-7, with TRBD2 matching 9 bases. The trim removed 5 bases at V and 4 bases at J, leaving 6 bases unmatched. Germline assignment: CDR1 SQVTM and CDR2 ANQGSEA. There are 13 residues in the CDR3. CDR3 loop: CSVLREGRYEQYF. CDR3 nucleotide sequence: TGCAGCGTTCTGCGGGAGGGCCGGTACGAGCAGTACTTC.

This chain uses TRBV19 with TRBJ2-3; 14 bases match TRBD2. This CDR3 spans 17 amino acids. V was pared by 4 bases and J by 6 bases, with 9 bases of the junction left unmatched. Germline V lookup: CDR1 LNHDA, CDR2 SQIVND (reference sequence). For the CDR3, the DNA is TGTGCCAGTAGTAGACAGGGACTAGCGGGAGATTCCGATACGCAGTATTTT. Amino acids: CASSRQGLAGDSDTQYF.

V and J are TRBV28 and TRBJ2-1, with 9 bases that match TRBD2. The CDR3 has 16 residues. Germline CDR1 is MDHEN and CDR2 is SYDVKM. Trimming removed 6 bases from V and 4 bases from J; junction bases left unmatched: 10. The CDR3 DNA reads as TGTGCCAGCAGCGGGACTAGCTCACCAAATTACAATGAGCAGTTCTTC. This sequence encodes CASSGTSSPNYNEQFF.

The J gene is TRBJ1-4, the V gene TRBV28; 11 bases align to TRBD1. CDR1 MDHEN and CDR2 SYDVKM come from the germline V gene. V lost 8 bases to trimming and J lost 6 bases; unmatched junction nucleotides: 20. CDR3 length: 19 amino acids. The CDR3 coding sequence is TGTGCCAGCTGCCAACCTCCTCCGGGACAGGGGGGTTCGGATGAAAAACTGTTTTTT. Protein sequence: CASCQPPPGQGGSDEKLFF.

This chain connects TRBV27 to TRBJ2-7; possible D gene TRBD2, 5 bases. The CDR3 is made up of 13 amino acids. Per germline, CDR1 MNHEY and CDR2 SMNVEV (reference sequence). Trimming stripped 6 bases from V and 0 bases from J, with 9 bases between. CDR3 sequence reads: CASRSGISYEQYF. In DNA form, the CDR3 reads TGTGCCAGCAGATCCGGGATCTCCTACGAGCAGTACTTC.

V is TRBV5-6 and J is TRBJ1-1; the D is unclear. The CDR3 has 14 amino acids. With 4 bases removed from V and 7 bases from J, the gap between germline ends came to 17 bases. The germline V gene has CDR1 SGHDT and CDR2 YYEEEE. The CDR3 nucleotides are TGTGCCAGCAGCCCTAAATTGCTCGCTATTGAAGCTTTCTTT. It encodes CASSPKLLAIEAFF.

The rearrangement links TRBV7-9 to TRBJ1-4; D remains unclear. Germline-derived CDR1 and CDR2 are SEHNR and FQNEAQ (reference sequence). The CDR3 sequence is 12 residues long. The V end was cut by 10 bases, the J end by 8 bases, with 14 bases between. The CDR3 nucleotides are TGTGCCACCATACCTTATAGGGAAAAACTGTTTTTT. It translates to CATIPYREKLFF.

J is TRBJ1-1 and V is TRBV18; D might be TRBD1 (5 bases). Deletions cut 4 bases from V and 2 bases from J, with 11 bases between. The CDR3 runs 14 residues. Germline V gene sequence: CDR1 KGHSH, CDR2 LQKENI. In DNA form, the CDR3 reads TGTGCCAGCTCACGGGACTCGCAAAACACTGAAGCTTTCTTT. This codes for CASSRDSQNTEAFF.

The chain recombines TRBV9 with TRBJ2-1, with a weak D call TRBD2 (6 bases). CDR3 length equals 15 residues. Trimming cost V 2 bases and J 4 bases, with 13 bases left between them. Per germline, CDR1 SGDLS and CDR2 YYNGEE. The DNA of the CDR3 is TGTGCCAGCAGCGTTGGGGGTAGCGGATACAATGAGCAGTTCTTC. The encoded protein is CASSVGGSGYNEQFF.

The chain recombines TRBV5-4 with TRBJ1-2; D gene ambiguous. Looked up from germline, CDR1 is SGHNT and CDR2 is YYREEE (reference sequence). Between the trimmed V and J ends, which lost 0 bases and 8 bases, there was a span of 5 bases. CDR3 length: 11 residues. In DNA, the CDR3 is TGTGCCAGCAGCTTGGGGTCCGGCTACACCTTC. The encoded protein is CASSLGSGYTF.

The count of this clone is one. A much larger clone differs by one base, so this may be a read error. The V call is TRBV6-1, the J call TRBJ1-2, with 9 bases identical to TRBD1. The V gene's germline CDR1 is MNHNS and CDR2 SASEGT. This CDR3 region has 15 residues. The CDR3 reads CASRGTGSRYYGHTF. The DNA for the CDR3 is TGTGCCAGCAGGGGGACAGGGAGTCGATACTATGGCCACACCTTC.

The chain employs TRBV7-9 and TRBJ2-3, with D perhaps matching TRBD2 (5 bases). The germline V and J ends were trimmed by 10 bases and 3 bases, with 17 bases remaining between them. This CDR3 is 14 amino acids long. CDR1 SEHNR and CDR2 FQNEAQ come from the germline V gene (reference sequence). CDR3 sequence reads: CATELAIGTDTQYF. CDR3 bases: TGTGCCACCGAGCTAGCAATAGGGACAGATACGCAGTATTTT.